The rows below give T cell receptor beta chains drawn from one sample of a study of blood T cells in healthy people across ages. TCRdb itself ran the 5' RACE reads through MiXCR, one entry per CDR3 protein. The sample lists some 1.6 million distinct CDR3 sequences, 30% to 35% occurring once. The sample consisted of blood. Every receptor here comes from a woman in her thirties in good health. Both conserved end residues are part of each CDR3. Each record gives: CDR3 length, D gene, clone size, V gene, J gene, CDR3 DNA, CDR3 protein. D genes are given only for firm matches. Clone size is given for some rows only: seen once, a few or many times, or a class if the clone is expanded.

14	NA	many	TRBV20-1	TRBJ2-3	TGCAGTGCTAGAGAGCCTAGCGGCACAGATACGCAGTATTTT	CSAREPSGTDTQYF
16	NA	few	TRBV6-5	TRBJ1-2	TGTGCCAGCAGTTACCAGGAGGAGGGGGATAACTATGGCTACACCTTC	CASSYQEEGDNYGYTF
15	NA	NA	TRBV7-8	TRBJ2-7	TGTGCCAGCAGCTTAGAGCCCCGGAACTCCTACGAGCAGTACTTC	CASSLEPRNSYEQYF
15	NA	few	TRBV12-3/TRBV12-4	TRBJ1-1	TGTGCCAGCAGGTCAACAGGGCGTCGAAGCACTGAAGCTTTCTTT	CASRSTGRRSTEAFF
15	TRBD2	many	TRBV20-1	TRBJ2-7	TGCAGTGCTAGATCGACTAGCGGAGTTTCCTACGAGCAGTACTTC	CSARSTSGVSYEQYF
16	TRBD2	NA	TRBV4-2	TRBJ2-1	TGTGCCAGCAGCCAAGAAACGGGACTAGCGGTAGATGAGCAGTTCTTC	CASSQETGLAVDEQFF
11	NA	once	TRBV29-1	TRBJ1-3	TGCAGCGGTGCCAGGGGAGACACCATATATTTT	CSGARGDTIYF
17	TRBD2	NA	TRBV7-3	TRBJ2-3	TGTGCCAGCAGCTTATTTGCCCAGCGGGATAGCACAGATACGCAGTATTTT	CASSLFAQRDSTDTQYF
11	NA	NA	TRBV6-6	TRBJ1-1	TGTGCCAGCAGCGCGCGATGGGAAGCTTTCTTT	CASSARWEAFF
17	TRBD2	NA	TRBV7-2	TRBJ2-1	TGTGCCAGCAGCTTAGCGCTAGCGGGGGGGAGGGCGGATGAGCAGTTCTTC	CASSLALAGGRADEQFF
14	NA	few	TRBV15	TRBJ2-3	TGTGCCACCAGCACGCGGACTAGCACAGATACGCAGTATTTT	CATSTRTSTDTQYF
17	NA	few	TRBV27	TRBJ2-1	TGTGCCAGCAGTTTAGGGGGCCTACCCGAACTCTACAATGAGCAGTTCTTC	CASSLGGLPELYNEQFF
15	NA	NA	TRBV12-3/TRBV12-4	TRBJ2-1	TGTGCCAGCAGTTTAGAGTCTCCTTCCTACAATGAGCAGTTCTTC	CASSLESPSYNEQFF